Here is one TCR beta chain with its context. As yet, its antigen is unknown. The PCR used 60 Vbeta and 13 Jbeta primers. Libraries were prepared by immunoSEQ multiplex PCR; TCRdb keeps only in-frame clonotypes and omits some of them. The sample includes 200,000 or so clones, roughly 80% of them seen just once. CDR1 is SEHNR, CDR2 FQNEAQ, per germline (reference sequence). The CDR3 covers 14 residues. After removal of 4 bases from V and 5 bases from J, the junction contained 5 bases not matched to a gene. This sample was included in a study of cytomegalovirus exposure and HLA in healthy donors. The study's findings and limits: Sequencing had likely introduced a cluster of highly shared sequence variants as an artifact.

The TCR originated in a girl under 10 years old in good health and CMV-seronegative. Sample: PBMCs. This sequence joins TRBV7-9 and TRBJ2-5; 9 positions match TRBD1. The CDR3 here is CASSYTGGAETQYF. CDR3 in DNA: TGTGCCAGCAGCTATACAGGGGGCGCTGAGACCCAGTACTTC. Using reference TRBV7-9 and TRBJ2-5 for the parts outside the CDR3, the full variable domain is DTGVSQNPRHKITKRGQNVTFRCDPISEHNRLYWYRQTLGQGPEFLTYFQNEAQLEKSRLLSDRFSAERPKGSFSTLEIQRTEQGDSAMYLCASSYTGGAETQYFGPGTRLLVL.